This TCR beta chain was found in a study of blood T cell repertoires in COVID-19 (dated by TCRdb to the early 2020s). Broadly, across the study: The collaborator samples originated in the United States, Italy and Spain and spanned the acute and convalescent phases of COVID-19. The prospective study material was composed of cDNA or gDNA derived from T cells, B-cell-depleted T cells, or PBMCs. The dataset comprised deeply sampled blood TCRbeta repertoires from subjects exposed to, actively infected with, or recovered from COVID-19. The repertoires were released in a freely available public database intended as a resource for research on the immune response to SARS-CoV-2. Samples came from the ongoing ImmuneRACE study (first 160 participants) plus 1,254 subjects from 6 global collaborators. Sample metadata almost always included a de-identified subject ID, COVID-19 status, age in years and sex. HLA class I and class II types, where available, came from metadata supplied by the sample provider rather than from assay-based typing. On the study overall, not on this receptor specifically: How much clinical and demographic metadata was included differed by source and by participant, and the metadata was provided uncurated.

TCRbeta CDR3 regions were amplified from genomic DNA by means of the immunoSEQ Assay, a bias-controlled multiplex PCR. From the authors' description of their analysis: Within the assay, amplification of reference gene primers was used to estimate how many nucleated cells each sample contained. To quantify the absolute abundance of each unique TCRbeta CDR3 rearrangement, sequence reads were collapsed and filtered. For each sample, productive Simpson clonality was calculated as the square root of Simpson's diversity index over productive rearrangements. The clones in this table, taken by TCRdb from immuneACCESS, are in-frame only. Not every clone is retained; where verified, under half of the shortfall comes from an unresolved V gene, and the cause of the rest is unknown. D and trimming were read from the DNA, whereas the V and J calls and clone size are those reported in that table. This sample lists a few hundred thousand clones; around 90% were detected once. The ten largest account for approximately 2.9% of the sample.

The germline V gene gives CDR1 as SGHTS and CDR2 as YDEGEE. Measured from the cysteine to the phenylalanine, the CDR3 is 14 residues long. The entry retains the CDR3 DNA only, 42 bases that are in frame from base 1. V is pared back by 0 bases and J by 4 bases, with 9 bases lying between the germline termini. One collaborating source in Seattle enrolled patients while the patients were actively infected and followed the patients over time throughout the course of disease. Each collaborating institution followed its own protocols to collect whole blood in K2EDTA tubes. Collaborator samples were shipped for TCRbeta analysis as frozen whole blood, isolated PBMCs, or DNA extracted from either sample type. About this clone: Its target antigen remains unknown. Qualities for individual bases were not recorded, and no much larger clone is one base off.

This clonotype was sampled from a woman aged 25-40 years with COVID-19, enrolled during active disease. Sequenced input: peripheral blood. The sequence is built from TRBV5-8 and TRBJ2-3; possibly the D gene is TRBD1, per 5 matching bases. The nucleotide sequence reads TGTGCCAGCAGCTTGGGGCAGGGTCCAGATACGCAGTATTTT. It is translated as CASSLGQGPDTQYF.